These 12 T cell receptor beta chains came from one sample sequenced in a study of blood T cell repertoires in COVID-19. Assay used: immunoSEQ multiplex PCR; TCRdb lists only in-frame clones, some missing. The table lists fewer than 300,000 clones, roughly 89% of them singletons. Sequencing was done on a sample of peripheral blood. The receptors were gathered from a man aged 30-40 years with acute or convalescent COVID-19.

The V call is TRBV27, the J call TRBJ2-2, with 8 bases matching TRBD2. CDR3 length: 14 amino acids. Germline loops: CDR1 MNHEY, CDR2 SMNVEV (reference sequence). Unmatched junction bases numbered 9, after V lost 6 bases and J lost 9 bases. The CDR3 is CASSSGLVEWELFF. The CDR3 DNA reads as TGTGCCAGCAGCTCGGGACTAGTTGAGTGGGAGCTGTTTTTT.

The V gene is TRBV14, the J gene TRBJ2-2; D is perhaps TRBD1 (6 bases). The CDR3 contains 18 residues. V shed 1 base and J shed 6 bases, with 21 bases lying between them. Germline loops: CDR1 SGHDN, CDR2 FVKESK. The CDR3 loop is CASSQAESGVMGPGELFF. The CDR3 DNA is TGTGCCAGCAGCCAAGCTGAGTCAGGGGTCATGGGGCCCGGGGAGCTGTTTTTT.

The chain links TRBV30 to TRBJ1-2; D is ambiguous. V gave up 2 bases and J gave up 0 bases, with 7 bases separating them. Germline lookup yields CDR1 GTSNPN and CDR2 SVGIG (reference sequence). The CDR3 is 13 amino acids. CDR3 DNA sequence: TGTGCCTGGAGTATCGGGTCTAACTATGGCTACACCTTC. Translation gives CAWSIGSNYGYTF.

This clone has more than one count but fewer than ten. V is TRBV30 and J is TRBJ1-1, with D unclear. CDR3 size: 14 residues. The germline CDR1 and CDR2 sequences are GTSNPN and SVGIG (reference sequence). V was pared by 0 bases and J by 1 base, with 9 bases between. DNA of the CDR3: TGTGCCTGGAGTGTCAAAGGAGGGAACACTGAAGCTTTCTTT. Protein product: CAWSVKGGNTEAFF.

Remarks on this clone: One end of the junction fails to match germline, which may point to a read error. The CDR3 loop is CASSETGTEDF. The DNA of the CDR3 is TGTGCCAGCAGTGAGACCGGGACAGAGGACTTC. V and J are TRBV6-1 and TRBJ2-7; the match to TRBD1 covers 7 bases. Germline loops: CDR1 MNHNS, CDR2 SASEGT. This CDR3 is 11 amino acids long.

J is TRBJ1-6 and V is TRBV6-5, with 9 bases fitting TRBD1. Losses at the gene ends were 5 bases for V and 10 bases for J; bases not matched to a gene: 6. CDR1 and CDR2 (germline): MNHEY, SVGAGI. The CDR3 loop spans 14 amino acids. The CDR3 sequence: CASSRDRAESPLHF. For the CDR3, the DNA is TGTGCCAGCAGTAGGGACAGGGCAGAGTCACCCCTCCACTTT.

The chain employs TRBV11-2 and TRBJ1-4; D might be TRBD1 (5 bases). V was clipped by 7 bases and J by 7 bases, with 7 bases between them. This CDR3 contains 11 residues. Looked up from germline, CDR1 is SGHAT and CDR2 is FQNNGV. Here the CDR3 DNA reads TGTGCCAGCATGGGGGGTGAAAAACTGTTTTTT. It encodes CASMGGEKLFF.

The V gene is TRBV10-2, the J gene TRBJ2-7, with 8 bases fitting TRBD2. The CDR3 sequence is 13 residues long. V dropped 9 bases and J dropped 0; count of bases not matched to a gene: 4. The germline V gene has CDR1 WSHSY and CDR2 SAAADI. The CDR3 nucleotides are TGCGCCAGTACTAGCGGCTCCTCCTACGAGCAGTACTTC. This translates into CASTSGSSYEQYF.

V usage is TRBV4-1 and J usage is TRBJ2-7; D is unclear. This CDR3 comprises 17 residues. Germline V gives CDR1 MGHRA, CDR2 YSYEKL. V lost 1 base, J lost 1 base, and 17 bases lay in between. CDR3 sequence (DNA): TGCGCCAGCAGCCAAGCCTCCGGCCTGGGCAGATCCTACGAGCAGTACTTC. Its translation: CASSQASGLGRSYEQYF.

This sequence joins TRBV10-1 and TRBJ2-1; 9 bases align to TRBD2. CDR3 length: 16 amino acids. J gave up 3 bases and V 8 bases, and 11 bases lay outside the gene matches. The germline gives CDR1 WNHNN, CDR2 SYGVQD (reference sequence). The CDR3 sequence is CASSGGGDPSYNEQFF. The DNA for the CDR3 is TGCGCCAGCTCCGGCGGGGGGGACCCGAGCTACAATGAGCAGTTCTTC.

The J gene is TRBJ1-6, the V gene TRBV3-1 (or the pseudogene TRBV3-2); no clear D gene. Germline V gives CDR1 LGHDT, CDR2 YNNKEL (reference sequence). Between the trimmed V and J ends, which lost 1 base and 8 bases, there was a span of 6 bases. This CDR3 region has 13 residues. CDR3 region: CASSQARDSPLHF. CDR3 sequence (DNA): TGTGCCAGCAGCCAAGCTCGGGATTCACCCCTCCACTTT.

The chain has TRBV29-1 and TRBJ1-1; the D gene is possibly TRBD1 (5 bases). V lost 5 bases and J lost 0, with 19 bases in between. Germline CDR1 SQVTM, CDR2 ANQGSEA. The CDR3 is 16 amino acids. The CDR3 spells CSVPWRGGNVNTEAFF. As DNA, the CDR3 is TGCAGCGTTCCCTGGAGGGGAGGAAACGTGAACACTGAAGCTTTCTTT. Full variable domain (rest looked up from reference TRBV29-1 and TRBJ1-1): SAVISQKPSRDICQRGTSLTIQCQVDSQVTMMFWYRQQPGQSLTLIATANQGSEATYESGFVIDKFPISRPNLTFSTLTVSNMSPEDSSIYLCSVPWRGGNVNTEAFFGQGTRLTVV.